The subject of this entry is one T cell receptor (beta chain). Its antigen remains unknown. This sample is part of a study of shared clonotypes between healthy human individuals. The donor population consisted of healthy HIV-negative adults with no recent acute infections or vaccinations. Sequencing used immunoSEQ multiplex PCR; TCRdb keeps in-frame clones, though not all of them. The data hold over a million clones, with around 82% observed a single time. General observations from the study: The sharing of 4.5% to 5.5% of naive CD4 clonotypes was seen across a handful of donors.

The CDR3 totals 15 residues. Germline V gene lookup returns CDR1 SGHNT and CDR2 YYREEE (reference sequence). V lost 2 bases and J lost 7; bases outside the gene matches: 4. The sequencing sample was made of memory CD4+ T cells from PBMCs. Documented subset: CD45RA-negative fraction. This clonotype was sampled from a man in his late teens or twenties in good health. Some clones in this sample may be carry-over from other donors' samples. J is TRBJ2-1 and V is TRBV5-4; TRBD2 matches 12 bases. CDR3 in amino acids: CASSFRLAGANEQFF. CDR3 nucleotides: TGTGCCAGCAGCTTTCGACTAGCGGGAGCTAATGAGCAGTTCTTC.